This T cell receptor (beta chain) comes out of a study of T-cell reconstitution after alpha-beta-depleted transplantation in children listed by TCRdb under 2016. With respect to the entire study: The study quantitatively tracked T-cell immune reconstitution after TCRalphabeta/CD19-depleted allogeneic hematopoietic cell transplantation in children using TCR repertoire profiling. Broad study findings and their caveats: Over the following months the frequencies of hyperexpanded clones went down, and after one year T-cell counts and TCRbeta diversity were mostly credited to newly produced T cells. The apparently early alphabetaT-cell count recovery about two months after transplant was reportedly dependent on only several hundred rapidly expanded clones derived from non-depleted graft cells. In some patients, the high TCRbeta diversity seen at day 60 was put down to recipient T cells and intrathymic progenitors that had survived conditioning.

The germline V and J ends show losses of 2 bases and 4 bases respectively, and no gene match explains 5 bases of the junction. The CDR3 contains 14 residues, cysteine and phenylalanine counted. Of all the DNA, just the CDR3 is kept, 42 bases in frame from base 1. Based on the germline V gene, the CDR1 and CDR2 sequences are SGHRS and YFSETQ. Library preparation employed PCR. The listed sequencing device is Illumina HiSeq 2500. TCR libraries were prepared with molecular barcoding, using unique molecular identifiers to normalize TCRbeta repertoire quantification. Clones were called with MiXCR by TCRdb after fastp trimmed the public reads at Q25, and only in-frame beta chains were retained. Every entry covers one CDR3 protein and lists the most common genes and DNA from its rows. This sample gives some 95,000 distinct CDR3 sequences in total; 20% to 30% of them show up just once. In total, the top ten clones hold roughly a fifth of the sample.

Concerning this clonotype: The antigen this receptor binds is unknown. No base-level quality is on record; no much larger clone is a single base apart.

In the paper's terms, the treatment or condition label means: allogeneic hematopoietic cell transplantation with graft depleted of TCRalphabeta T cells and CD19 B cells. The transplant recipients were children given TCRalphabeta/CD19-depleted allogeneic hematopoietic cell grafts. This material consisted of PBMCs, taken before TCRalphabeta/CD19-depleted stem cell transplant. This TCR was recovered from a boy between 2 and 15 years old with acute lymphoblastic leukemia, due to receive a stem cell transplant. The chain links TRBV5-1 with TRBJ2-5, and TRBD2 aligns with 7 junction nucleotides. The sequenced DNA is TGCGCCAGCAGCTTCCTAGCGGAGGGAGAGACCCAGTACTTC. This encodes CASSFLAEGETQYF.